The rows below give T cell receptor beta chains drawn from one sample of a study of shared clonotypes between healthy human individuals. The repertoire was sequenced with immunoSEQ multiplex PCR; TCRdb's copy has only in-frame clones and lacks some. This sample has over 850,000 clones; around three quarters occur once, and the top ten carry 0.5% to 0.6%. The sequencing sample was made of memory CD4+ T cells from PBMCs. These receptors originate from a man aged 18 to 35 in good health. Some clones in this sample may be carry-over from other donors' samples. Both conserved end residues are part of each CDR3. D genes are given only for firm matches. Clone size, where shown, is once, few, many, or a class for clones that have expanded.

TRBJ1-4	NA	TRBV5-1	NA	TGCGCCAGCAGCTTGGAAAGCAGGTCTAATCAAAAACTGTTTTTT	CASSLESRSNQKLFF
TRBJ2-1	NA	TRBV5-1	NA	TGCGCCAGCAGCTTTACCCTCCCCCAAAACGGGGGTGAGCAGTTCTTC	CASSFTLPQNGGEQFF
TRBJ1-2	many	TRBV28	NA	TGTGCCAGCAGTTTAACGGCTAACTATGGCTACACCTTC	CASSLTANYGYTF
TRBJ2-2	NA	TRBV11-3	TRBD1	TGTGCCAGCAGCTTCCGGGGACAGAGTTACACCGGGGAGCTGTTTTTT	CASSFRGQSYTGELFF
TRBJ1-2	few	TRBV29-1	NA	TGCAGCGTTGAATTCGGTTTAGGCTACACCTTC	CSVEFGLGYTF
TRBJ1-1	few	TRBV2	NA	TGTGCCAGCAGCCCCCCCCTGCGGCCTGAAGCTTTCTTT	CASSPPLRPEAFF
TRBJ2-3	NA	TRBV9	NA	TGTGCCAGCAGCGTACCTCTGGTCCCAGATACGCAGTATTTT	CASSVPLVPDTQYF
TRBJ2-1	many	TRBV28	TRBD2	TGTGCCAGCAGTTCCCCCGGGACTAGCTCCTACAATGAGCAGTTCTTC	CASSSPGTSSYNEQFF
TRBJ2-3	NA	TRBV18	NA	TGTGCCAGCTCCCACCGGGGCACAGATACGCAGTATTTT	CASSHRGTDTQYF
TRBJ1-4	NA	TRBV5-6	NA	TGTGCCAGCAGCTTGGCGTTGGCAGGTGGAAATGAAAAACTGTTTTTT	CASSLALAGGNEKLFF
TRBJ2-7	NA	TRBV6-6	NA	TGTGCCAGCAGTTACTCCGGGGCAGGCCCTTCCTACGAGCAGTACTTC	CASSYSGAGPSYEQYF
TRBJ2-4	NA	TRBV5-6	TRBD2	TGTGCCAGCAGCCAAGGACTAGAAATAAACATTCAGTACTTC	CASSQGLEINIQYF
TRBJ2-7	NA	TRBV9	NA	TGTGCCAGCAGCGTAGATGCCCGGTACGAGCAGTACTTC	CASSVDARYEQYF
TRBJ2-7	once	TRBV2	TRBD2	TGTGCCAGCAGGCTAGCGGGAGGGAATAAGGAGCAGTACTTC	CASRLAGGNKEQYF
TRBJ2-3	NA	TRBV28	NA	TGTGCCAGCAGTTACCCAGATACGCAGTATTTT	CASSYPDTQYF
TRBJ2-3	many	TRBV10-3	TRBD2	TGTGCCATCAGTGCGGGCGGGAGGAGTAGCACAGATACGCAGTATTTT	CAISAGGRSSTDTQYF
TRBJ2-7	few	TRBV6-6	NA	TGTGCCAGCGGCCCCCCGATTACCTACGAGCAGTACTTC	CASGPPITYEQYF
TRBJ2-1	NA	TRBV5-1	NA	TGCGCCAGCAGCTTGGAAGTGGAGAATGAGCAGTTCTTC	CASSLEVENEQFF
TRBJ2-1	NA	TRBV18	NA	TGTGCCAGCTCACCATCCCTGGCGTCATCCTACAATGAGCAGTTCTTC	CASSPSLASSYNEQFF
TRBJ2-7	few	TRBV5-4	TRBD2	TGTGCCAGCAGGTCAGGACTAGCGATGTCCTACGAGCAGTACTTC	CASRSGLAMSYEQYF
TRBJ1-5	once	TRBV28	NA	TGTGCCAGCAGTTTAATTGGAGTCAATCAGCCCCAGCATTTT	CASSLIGVNQPQHF
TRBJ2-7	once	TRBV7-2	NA	TGTGCCAGCAGCTTAAAGACCCTCCCTGGCTCCTACGAGCAGTACTTC	CASSLKTLPGSYEQYF
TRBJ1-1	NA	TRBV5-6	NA	TGTGCCAGCAGCTTGGCGGGGAGGCCGACTGAAGCTTTCTTT	CASSLAGRPTEAFF
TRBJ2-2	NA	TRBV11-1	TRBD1	TGTGCCAGCCGAGGGCAGGGGGCGACCGGGGAGCTGTTTTTT	CASRGQGATGELFF
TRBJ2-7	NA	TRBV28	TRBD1	TGTGCCAGCTCCTCGAGTGGGGACAGGGGTTCCTACGAGCAGTACTTC	CASSSSGDRGSYEQYF
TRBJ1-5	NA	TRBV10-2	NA	TGCGCCAGCGGGGGCCTCAGCAATCAGCCCCAGCATTTT	CASGGLSNQPQHF
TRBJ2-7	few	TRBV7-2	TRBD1	TGTGCCAGCAGCTTAGGGGGACAGGGCTACGAGCAGTACTTC	CASSLGGQGYEQYF
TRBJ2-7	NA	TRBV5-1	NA	TGCGCCAGCAGCTTGGGGACTGTCTACGAGCAGTACTTC	CASSLGTVYEQYF
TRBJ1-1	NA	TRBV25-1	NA	TGTGCCAGCAGTGAATATGTGGGGACCCCAGGGGCAGGTCCGTTTTTCTTT	CASSEYVGTPGAGPFFF
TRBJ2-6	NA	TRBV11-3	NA	TGTGCCAGCAGCTTAGTTGCGGGGACGGTCCTGACTTTC	CASSLVAGTVLTF
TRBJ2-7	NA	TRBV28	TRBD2	TGTGCCAGCAGCCTCGGGGTAGCGGGAGGGCCAAGAGAGCAGTACTTC	CASSLGVAGGPREQYF
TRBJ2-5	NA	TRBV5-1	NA	TGCGCCAGCAGCTTGAGCCCAGGCCGAACTGAAGAGACCCAGTACTTC	CASSLSPGRTEETQYF
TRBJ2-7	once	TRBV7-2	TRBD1	TGTGCCAGCAATTATGGGGGGACAGGGCCCCGCGAGCAGTACTTC	CASNYGGTGPREQYF
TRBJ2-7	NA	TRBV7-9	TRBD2	TGTGCCAGCAGCGTAACTAGCGGGAGGGCCGGGTACGAGCAGTACTTC	CASSVTSGRAGYEQYF
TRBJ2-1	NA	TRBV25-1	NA	TGTGCCAGCAGTCGACTCATCAATGAGCAGTTCTTC	CASSRLINEQFF
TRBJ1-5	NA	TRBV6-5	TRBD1	TGTGCCAGCTCATCCACAGGGGGCGATCAGCCCCAGCATTTT	CASSSTGGDQPQHF
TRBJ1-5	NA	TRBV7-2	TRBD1	TGTGCCAGCAGCAATAGACAGGGTCGCCAGCCCCAGCATTTT	CASSNRQGRQPQHF
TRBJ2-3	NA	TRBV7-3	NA	TGTGCCAGCAGCTACGGAACAGGGTCAGATACGCAGTATTTT	CASSYGTGSDTQYF
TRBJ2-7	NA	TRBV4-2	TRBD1	TGTGCCAGCAGCCAGGGACAGCATTTATACGAGCAGTACTTC	CASSQGQHLYEQYF
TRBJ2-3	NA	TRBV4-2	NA	TGTGCCAGCAGCCTCAGAGGGGACCTGAGCACAGATACGCAGTATTTT	CASSLRGDLSTDTQYF